Shown below are 29 T cell receptor beta chains from a single sample sequenced in a study of CD8+CD57+ T cells in acquired aplastic anemia. The TCR beta profiling, which covered VDJ combination and CDR3 sequence, was carried out using genomic DNA as the template. TCRdb re-called the reads with MiXCR, one entry per CDR3 protein. The repertoire holds about 210,000 distinct CDR3 sequences, with about 37% as singletons. What was sequenced was sorted CD4+, CD8+, or CD8+CD57+ T cells (not recorded which) from PBMCs. Receptors were obtained from a human donor in good health, serving as a control.

In this sample, this clonotype turned up a few times. The J gene is TRBJ1-6, the V gene TRBV18; possibly TRBD1 for D (5 bases). Trimming shortened V by 1 base and J by 0 bases, and 13 bases separated the two germline ends. From germline, CDR1 is KGHSH and CDR2 LQKENI. The CDR3 consists of 18 residues. CDR3 residues: CASSPRDLKSSYNSPLHF. In nucleotides, the CDR3 is TGTGCCAGCTCACCACGGGACTTAAAGAGCTCCTATAATTCACCCCTCCACTTT.

This clonotype is a singleton in its sample. The CDR3 sequence is CASSLKGQGYTEAFF. Here the CDR3 DNA reads TGTGCCAGTAGTCTGAAGGGACAGGGGTACACTGAAGCTTTCTTT. V gene TRBV19 combines with J gene TRBJ1-1; 10 bases map to TRBD1. V was pared by 5 bases and J by 3 bases, with 6 bases of the junction left unmatched. The length of the CDR3 is 15 residues. From germline, CDR1 is LNHDA and CDR2 SQIVND (reference sequence).

Comments on this clonotype: A read error is possible here, since a much larger clone lies one base away. This chain joins TRBV12-3 or TRBV12-4 and TRBJ2-7; D unclear. This CDR3 spans 11 amino acids. The V gene lost 11 bases and the J gene lost 3 bases, with 11 bases spanning the gap. CDR3 region: CASAALYEQYF. CDR3 DNA sequence: TGTGCCTCAGCAGCGCTCTACGAGCAGTACTTC.

The chain couples TRBV11-1 to TRBJ1-2; 7 positions agree with TRBD1. J gave up 4 bases and V 6 bases, and 14 bases lay outside the gene matches. CDR1 is SGHAT, CDR2 FQDESV, per germline (reference sequence). This CDR3 comprises 16 residues. The CDR3 loop is CASSYPMIGGFYGYTF. The CDR3 DNA reads TGTGCCAGCAGTTACCCCATGATAGGGGGCTTCTATGGCTACACCTTC.

With regard to this clonotype: This CDR3 fails to terminate in the conserved phenylalanine or tryptophan, so it likely reflects a read error. V and J are TRBV29-1 and TRBJ2-7; TRBD2 aligns across 9 bases. CDR1 is SQVTM, CDR2 ANQGSEA, per germline. This CDR3 has 14 amino acids. The J segment lost 0 bases and the V segment lost 4 bases, leaving 4 bases of the junction unmatched. The CDR3 sequence is CSVASGTSSYEQYS. Written as DNA, the CDR3 is TGCAGCGTTGCTAGCGGGACGAGCTCCTACGAGCAGTACTCC.

The DNA for the CDR3 is TGTGCCAGCAGCTGGGGACTGGCCTACTACAATGAGCAGTTCTTC. Protein: CASSWGLAYYNEQFF. This chain links TRBV11-1 with TRBJ2-1; TRBD2 might be the D (6 bases). CDR3 length: 15 residues. V lost 4 bases and J lost 3, with 13 bases in between. The V gene's germline CDR1 is SGHAT and CDR2 FQDESV (reference sequence).

For this clonotype: This may be a read error: a much more frequent sequence differs by one nucleotide. The V call is TRBV5-1, the J call TRBJ2-5, with D possibly matching TRBD1 (6 bases). Germline V gene sequence: CDR1 SGHRS, CDR2 YFSETQ. The CDR3 covers 14 residues. CDR3 sequence reads: CASRPDWGQEAQYF. CDR3 DNA sequence: TGCGCCAGCAGGCCGGACTGGGGACAAGAGGCCCAGTACTTC.

Ten or more counts support this clonotype. The chain recombines TRBV2 with TRBJ2-1; D is unclear. This CDR3 is 12 amino acids long. V was clipped by 1 base and J by 3 bases, with 1 base between them. Per germline, CDR1 SNHLY and CDR2 FYNNEI. The CDR3 bases are TGTGCCAGCAGTGAAGGCTACAATGAGCAGTTCTTC. It yields the protein CASSEGYNEQFF.

This chain links TRBV15 with TRBJ2-7; 7 nucleotides align to TRBD1. The V segment lost 0 bases and the J segment 2 bases; nucleotides outside the gene matches: 4. CDR3 length: 15 amino acids. Germline V gene sequence: CDR1 LNHNV, CDR2 YYDKDF (reference sequence). The CDR3 loop reads CATSREYGTAYEQYF. The CDR3 DNA reads TGTGCCACCAGCAGAGAGTATGGGACAGCCTACGAGCAGTACTTC.

This clonotype was counted many times. CDR3 nucleotides: TGCGCCAGCAGCTTGGCCGGGCTGTTCTCCTACGAGCAGTACTTC. This codes for CASSLAGLFSYEQYF. The J gene is TRBJ2-7, the V gene TRBV5-1, with no clear D. The length of the CDR3 is 15 residues. The germline V and J ends were trimmed by 0 bases and 0 bases, with 10 bases remaining between them. Germline V gene data show CDR1 as SGHRS and CDR2 as YFSETQ.

The chain is built from TRBV6-1 and TRBJ1-1, with a weak D call TRBD1 (6 bases). Trimming shortened V by 6 bases and J by 0 bases, and 14 bases separated the two germline ends. The CDR3 consists of 15 residues. The germline gives CDR1 MNHNS, CDR2 SASEGT. CDR3 residues: CASRIRGGLNTEAFF. The CDR3 DNA follows: TGTGCCAGCAGGATTAGGGGGGGTTTGAACACTGAAGCTTTCTTT.

There are many counts of this clonotype. This chain joins TRBV5-1 and TRBJ2-7; possibly TRBD1 for D (6 bases). Germline V lookup: CDR1 SGHRS, CDR2 YFSETQ. The length of the CDR3 is 18 residues. The ends were cut back, 0 bases at V and 2 bases at J, with 21 bases in the middle. CDR3 sequence: CASSLEPGTNYRAYEQYF. The CDR3 coding sequence is TGCGCCAGCAGCTTGGAACCCGGGACAAACTACCGGGCCTACGAGCAGTACTTC.

Details on this clonotype: An end of the junction differs from the germline gene, which may be a read error. The rearrangement links TRBV6-1 to TRBJ1-2, with no clear D. The V gene's germline CDR1 is MNHNS and CDR2 SASEGT. The length of the CDR3 is 14 residues. The DNA for the CDR3 is TGTGCCAGCACTCTGACCCATGGAAACTATGGCTACGCCTTC. Translation: CASTLTHGNYGYAF.

This chain joins TRBV7-2 and TRBJ1-1; TRBD1 might be the D (6 bases). V lost 5 bases to trimming and J lost 14 bases, with 24 bases between them. Germline V gene data show CDR1 as SGHTA and CDR2 as FQGNSA. The CDR3 runs 14 residues. In DNA form, the CDR3 reads TGTGCCAGCAGCCCATCACCCGGAACGTACAGGGCATTCTTT. Translation gives CASSPSPGTYRAFF.

This rearrangement joins TRBV19 to TRBJ2-3; D ambiguous. This CDR3 is 15 amino acids long. The V and J ends lost 3 bases and 0 bases respectively, with 10 bases between them. Germline CDR1 reads LNHDA; CDR2 reads SQIVND (reference sequence). The CDR3 bases are TGTGCCAGTAGTATGAGAATTACTAGCACAGATACGCAGTATTTT. Amino acid sequence: CASSMRITSTDTQYF.

In its sample, this clonotype was seen many times. The V gene is TRBV13, the J gene TRBJ2-7; TRBD2 agrees at 9 bases. Germline assignment: CDR1 PRHDT and CDR2 FYEKMQ (reference sequence). V lost 6 bases, J lost 7 bases, and 13 bases stayed unmatched. CDR3 size: 15 residues. CDR3: CASRVAGGPSAEQYF. CDR3 in DNA: TGTGCCAGCAGGGTGGCGGGAGGGCCTTCGGCGGAGCAGTACTTC. Full variable domain (outside the CDR3, taken from reference TRBV13 and TRBJ2-7): AAGVIQSPRHLIKEKRETATLKCYPIPRHDTVYWYQQGPGQDPQFLISFYEKMQSDKGSIPDRFSAQQFSDYHSELNMSSLELGDSALYFCASRVAGGPSAEQYFGPGTRLTVT.

The chain employs TRBV2 and TRBJ1-1; D unclear. V was clipped by 4 bases and J by 2 bases, with 8 bases between them. This CDR3 spans 13 amino acids. Per germline, CDR1 SNHLY and CDR2 FYNNEI. CDR3 sequence: CASSAFGNTEAFF. As DNA, the CDR3 is TGTGCCAGCAGTGCATTCGGAAACACTGAAGCTTTCTTT.

Ten or more counts support this clonotype. The rearrangement uses TRBV12-3 or TRBV12-4 and TRBJ1-2; D is perhaps TRBD1 (5 bases). The CDR3 loop spans 12 amino acids. Between the trimmed V and J ends, which lost 5 bases and 6 bases, there was a span of 10 bases. As DNA, the CDR3 is TGTGCCAGCAGTATACTCAGGGATGGCTACACCTTC. Amino acid sequence: CASSILRDGYTF.

In this sample, this clonotype turned up a few times. The chain's CDR3 is CSARPPPTENSNQPQHF. The DNA of the CDR3 is TGCAGTGCTAGACCCCCTCCGACAGAAAATAGCAATCAGCCCCAGCATTTT. The V call is TRBV20-1, the J call TRBJ1-5; tentative D call: TRBD1 (5 bases). CDR1 is DFQATT and CDR2 is SNEGSKA in the germline V gene (reference sequence). The CDR3 consists of 17 residues. With 2 bases removed from V and 0 bases from J, the gap between germline ends came to 17 bases.

As concerns this clonotype: A clone one base away is much larger, so this may be a read error. V and J are TRBV7-8 and TRBJ1-5; 7 bases are a match to TRBD1. This CDR3 has 16 residues. Germline V CDR1 and CDR2: SGHVS, FQNEAQ. The CDR3 spells CASSFSRGLGNQSQHF. DNA of the CDR3: TGTGCCAGCAGCTTCTCTAGGGGGCTTGGCAATCAGTCCCAGCATTTT. The whole variable domain, filled in from reference TRBV7-8 and TRBJ1-5, reads GAGVSQSPRYKVAKRGQDVALRCDPISGHVSLFWYQQALGQGPEFLTYFQNEAQLDKSGLPSDRFFAERPEGSVSTLKIQRTQQEDSAVYLCASSFSRGLGNQSQHFGDGTRLSIL.

This chain connects TRBV20-1 to TRBJ1-3; D remains unclear. In germline, CDR1 is DFQATT, CDR2 SNEGSKA (reference sequence). The V end lost 6 bases, the J end lost 4 bases, and 13 bases lay between the germline ends. The CDR3 length is 13 residues. The CDR3 nucleotides read TGCAGTGCCAGCTTCAGGTGGGGAAACACCATATATTTT. It is translated as CSASFRWGNTIYF.

In this sample, this clonotype turned up a few times. V and J are TRBV6-2 or TRBV6-3 and TRBJ1-5; D uncertain. Between the trimmed V and J ends, which lost 6 bases and 9 bases, there was a span of 21 bases. The germline V gene encodes CDR1 MNHEY and CDR2 SVGEGT. The CDR3 has 15 amino acids. CDR3 protein: CASSIAGGGFLPQHF. CDR3 sequence (DNA): TGTGCCAGCAGCATAGCCGGTGGAGGGTTCCTGCCCCAGCATTTT.

The rearrangement links TRBV24-1 to TRBJ2-3; D call uncertain. Trimming pared 4 bases from V and 2 bases from J, leaving 6 bases between. The germline gives CDR1 KGHDR, CDR2 SFDVKD. The CDR3 loop spans 13 amino acids. In DNA form, the CDR3 reads TGTGCCACCAGTGAGCCAATCACAGATACGCAGTATTTT. Encoded protein: CATSEPITDTQYF.

In this sample, this clonotype turned up many times. The chain links TRBV7-9 to TRBJ1-2; perhaps TRBD1 as D (6 bases). The CDR3 is 16 residues long. Trimming took off 4 bases at V and 6 bases at J, with 21 bases between the two ends. Germline lookup yields CDR1 SEHNR and CDR2 FQNEAQ (reference sequence). The CDR3 here is CASSSLRGPNRDGYTF. The CDR3 nucleotides are TGTGCCAGCAGCTCCCTGCGTGGACCGAACAGGGATGGCTACACCTTC.

The V and J genes are TRBV24-1 and TRBJ1-1; D remains unclear. Trimming removed 6 bases at V and 1 base at J, with 8 bases between. The CDR3 contains 13 residues. Germline CDR1 and CDR2: KGHDR and SFDVKD. CDR3 coding DNA: TGTGCCACCAGTAGCCGGACGAACACTGAAGCTTTCTTT. It codes for CATSSRTNTEAFF.

This clonotype was seen at least ten times. The chain has TRBV2 and TRBJ1-4; D remains ambiguous. This CDR3 contains 12 residues. The V gene lost 8 bases and the J gene lost 14 bases, with 18 bases spanning the gap. Germline CDR1 is SNHLY and CDR2 is FYNNEI. The CDR3 loop reads CASREGGLGLFF. CDR3 bases: TGTGCCAGCCGGGAAGGAGGCTTGGGTCTGTTTTTT.

V and J are TRBV11-1 and TRBJ1-6; D gene ambiguous. The V end lost 5 bases, the J end lost 7 bases, and 12 bases lay between the germline ends. CDR3 length: 14 residues. Germline loops: CDR1 SGHAT, CDR2 FQDESV (reference sequence). The DNA for the CDR3 is TGTGCCAGCAGCCCAACTCTCCGGAATTCACCCCTCCACTTT. Protein: CASSPTLRNSPLHF.

Turning to this clonotype: The junction departs from germline at one end; a sequencing error may be responsible. This chain uses TRBV29-1 with TRBJ1-1; the D gene is possibly TRBD1 (5 bases). Looked up from germline, CDR1 is SQVTM and CDR2 is ANQGSEA. The CDR3 sequence is 17 residues long. The CDR3 loop reads CSVEAARGRPMNTEAFF. The CDR3 bases are TGCAGCGTTGAAGCAGCAAGGGGCAGGCCAATGAACACTGAGGCTTTCTTT. The full variable domain, its missing parts supplied by reference TRBV29-1 and TRBJ1-1, is SAVISQKPSRDICQRGTSLTIQCQVDSQVTMMFWYRQQPGQSLTLIATANQGSEATYESGFVIDKFPISRPNLTFSTLTVSNMSPEDSSIYLCSVEAARGRPMNTEAFFGQGTRLTVV.

This clonotype turned up a few times. The chain recombines TRBV5-4 with TRBJ2-1; 8 bases fit TRBD2. The V gene's germline CDR1 is SGHNT and CDR2 YYREEE (reference sequence). With 3 bases clipped from V and 6 bases from J, the junction kept 8 bases outside the gene matches. CDR3 length: 15 amino acids. In nucleotides, the CDR3 is TGTGCCAGCAGCTGGGGGACTAGGGACCTCAATGAGCAGTTCTTC. Translation gives CASSWGTRDLNEQFF.